This TCR beta chain was sequenced during a study of blood T cell repertoires in COVID-19. For the study at large: Acute-phase and convalescent COVID-19 samples originated in the United States, Italy and Spain. T cells, B-cell-depleted T cells, or PBMCs supplied cDNA or gDNA.

Authors' methods: Quantification of nucleated cells was approximated via reference gene primer amplification. Measured with immunoSEQ multiplex PCR; TCRdb has only the in-frame clones, and not every one. V and J calls and clone size are those listed in that table; D and trimming were worked out from the DNA. This sample yields about 4,900 clones, of which roughly 89% are seen a single time; 20% belongs to the top ten. CDR3 length: 12 amino acids. The germline V gene has CDR1 SGHDT and CDR2 YYEEEE. With 5 bases removed from V and 7 bases from J, the gap between germline ends came to 12 bases. The rearrangement uses TRBV5-6 and TRBJ1-2; D gene uncertain. The sequence was collected from a human donor in a cohort sampled during active COVID-19. Sequencing was done on a sample of peripheral blood. The CDR3 loop is CASRLLAGGYTF. CDR3 nucleotides: TGTGCCAGCAGATTGTTGGCAGGTGGCTACACCTTC.